This T cell receptor beta chain was documented in a study of T cell responses to AZD1222 COVID-19 vaccine (dated by TCRdb to the early 2020s). Describing the broader study: Because spike-specific TCR depth and breadth did not differ between the two schedules, AZD1222 recipients who got a second dose at roughly 4 weeks were pooled with those who got a second dose at roughly 12 weeks. TCR sequencing covered 233 trial participants: approximately 200 given two doses of AZD1222 and 26 given two doses of MenACWY control vaccine. Trial participants were enrolled by age into subgroups of 18-55, 56-69 and 70-plus years, and around 150, 29 and 61 TCR-sequenced participants, respectively, were included in these subgroups.

A word on this clone: No antigen is known for it. Base qualities were left out, and no much larger clone turns up one base away.

The full study reports these points: Conclusions about previously exposed vaccinees are limited because only 5 or 6 AZD1222 recipients were SARS-CoV-2 seropositive at baseline. Spike-specific TCR breadth and depth rose significantly after two AZD1222 doses compared with day 0 and with MenACWY recipients. CD4 TCRs associated with the vaccine covered the entire spike protein, and the dominant responses were in regions 160-218 and 743-854. Because no day 14 peak-response samples were available, repertoires were characterized only after the peak T cell response. Reportedly, almost half of the unique spike-specific TCRs recognized epitopes lying outside the regions that are mutated in the B.1.351 and B.1.1.7 variants. The 56-69-year group was small, and its depth increase did not reach significance, likely because of low power. Participants were mostly white British and included more females than males, and it was suggested by the authors that clonal diversity may have been underestimated.

According to the study, the label for this sample's time point signals: baseline before first vaccination. Vaccinee samples came from UK trials COV001 and COV002, including a single-blind randomized controlled phase 2/3 trial of AZD1222 (ChAdOx1 nCoV-19) in healthy adults. Trial participant PBMC samples were collected at day 0 and day 28 after the second dose for TCRbeta chain sequencing. The CDR3 regions of human TCRbeta chains were analyzed by immunosequencing. In the authors' own workflow: TCRs in the repertoires were matched against a reference library of SARS-CoV-2-specific TCRs that had been generated with the MIRA antigen-specificity platform. Breadth meant the fraction of unique TCRs that were SARS-CoV-2-associated, whereas depth meant the fraction of total T cells that were SARS-CoV-2-associated. Each spike-specific TCR was assigned to its reactive spike region and to a CD4 or CD8 class using the MIRA data. Log10-transformed breadth and depth values were compared by one-way ANOVA with Sidak's multiple comparisons tests. The immuneACCESS repertoire file appears here via TCRdb, limited to in-frame rearrangements. These files lack a portion of the clones; in checked studies, under half of the deficit traces to unresolved V genes, and the cause of the others is not known. V and J calls and clone size come straight from that table; D and trimming were deduced from the DNA. The sample yields about 100,000 clones; 80% to 95% were counted once. Under 2% of the sample goes to the ten largest clones.

Trimming removed 5 bases from V and 0 bases from J, leaving 5 bases between the germline ends. From the cysteine through the phenylalanine, the CDR3 covers 11 amino acids. Kept here is only the CDR3 DNA, which spans 33 bases and is read in frame from base 1. In the germline V gene (reference sequence), CDR1 corresponds to DFQATT and CDR2 to SNEGSKA. This TCR was recovered from an adult in good health. This chain is built from TRBV20-1 and TRBJ2-7; the D gene remains uncertain. Sequenced here: peripheral blood, sampled on day 0 of AZD1222 vaccination. The CDR3 reads CSAGDSYEQYF. The nucleotide sequence reads TGCAGTGCTGGCGACTCCTACGAGCAGTACTTC.